These T cell receptor beta chains were read from a single sample in a study of identical twins. TCRdb passed the 5' RACE reads through MiXCR, listing each CDR3 protein once. The sample carries about 790,000 distinct CDR3 sequences, around a sixth recorded once. The data also belong to a second study, concerning T cells expressing NK-cell markers.

The material sequenced was PBMCs. Receptor source: a woman aged 18 to 35 in good health. CDR3s include the opening cysteine and the closing phenylalanine or tryptophan. Each record gives: V gene, D gene, clone size, J gene, CDR3 DNA, CDR3 protein. The D gene is left open where the match is weak. Not every row has a clone size; where given, it reads once, few, many or a size class.

v_call: TRBV7-2; d_call: .; clone_size: .; j_call: TRBJ2-7; cdr3_nt: TGTGCCAGCAGCTTAAGCGGGTACGTCTCCTACGAGCAGTACTTC; cdr3_aa: CASSLSGYVSYEQYF
v_call: TRBV24-1; d_call: .; clone_size: few; j_call: TRBJ2-1; cdr3_nt: TGTGCCACCAGTGGAGGCCCCAGCTCCTACAATGAGCAGTTCTTC; cdr3_aa: CATSGGPSSYNEQFF
v_call: TRBV7-2; d_call: .; clone_size: few; j_call: TRBJ1-1; cdr3_nt: TGTGCCAGCAGCTTACTGGAGGGCACTGAAGCTTTCTTT; cdr3_aa: CASSLLEGTEAFF
v_call: TRBV20-1; d_call: .; clone_size: many; j_call: TRBJ2-3; cdr3_nt: TGCAGTGCCCCGGGGCTCCAGACCACAGATACGCAGTATTTT; cdr3_aa: CSAPGLQTTDTQYF
v_call: TRBV25-1; d_call: TRBD1; clone_size: .; j_call: TRBJ2-7; cdr3_nt: TGTGCCAGCAGTGAATTCTGGGCGACTCAGGGGGCCGAGCAGTACTTC; cdr3_aa: CASSEFWATQGAEQYF
v_call: TRBV12-3/TRBV12-4; d_call: TRBD2; clone_size: .; j_call: TRBJ2-5; cdr3_nt: TGTGCCAGCAGTTTATATGGGGAAGCGGGAGGAGAGACCCAGTACTTC; cdr3_aa: CASSLYGEAGGETQYF
v_call: TRBV20-1; d_call: .; clone_size: .; j_call: TRBJ2-7; cdr3_nt: TGCAGTGCTAGAAGAGGGCAGACCTCCTACGAGCAGTACTTC; cdr3_aa: CSARRGQTSYEQYF
v_call: TRBV29-1; d_call: .; clone_size: .; j_call: TRBJ2-5; cdr3_nt: TGCAGCGTATCCACAGGGTCTGGGCAAGAGACCCAGTACTTC; cdr3_aa: CSVSTGSGQETQYF
v_call: TRBV20-1; d_call: .; clone_size: .; j_call: TRBJ1-1; cdr3_nt: TGCAGTGCCGACAGCGACCAGAACACTGAAGCTTTCTTT; cdr3_aa: CSADSDQNTEAFF
v_call: TRBV29-1; d_call: .; clone_size: .; j_call: TRBJ2-7; cdr3_nt: TGCAGCGCGGCCGGGGCCTCTCTCTACGAGCAGTACTTC; cdr3_aa: CSAAGASLYEQYF
v_call: TRBV15; d_call: .; clone_size: .; j_call: TRBJ1-6; cdr3_nt: TGTGCCACCAGCAGAGGAGTTCAGGGTGCTAATTCACCCCTCCACTTT; cdr3_aa: CATSRGVQGANSPLHF
v_call: TRBV12-3/TRBV12-4; d_call: TRBD1; clone_size: .; j_call: TRBJ2-7; cdr3_nt: TGTGCCAGCAGTTTGACGGGACAGGGTTTCTACGAGCAGTACTTC; cdr3_aa: CASSLTGQGFYEQYF
v_call: TRBV5-1; d_call: TRBD2; clone_size: few; j_call: TRBJ2-5; cdr3_nt: TGCGCCAGCAGCTTGCTCTCACGACTAGCGGGAGAGACCCAGTACTTC; cdr3_aa: CASSLLSRLAGETQYF
v_call: TRBV6-1; d_call: .; clone_size: few; j_call: TRBJ2-4; cdr3_nt: TGTGCCAGCAGTGAAGCTGGGGTAGCGAGGAACATTCAGTACTTC; cdr3_aa: CASSEAGVARNIQYF
v_call: TRBV12-3/TRBV12-4; d_call: TRBD2; clone_size: .; j_call: TRBJ2-3; cdr3_nt: TGTGCCTGCAGTTCGGGACTAGCGGGATGGCGAACTAGCACAGATACGCAGTATTTT; cdr3_aa: CACSSGLAGWRTSTDTQYF
v_call: TRBV18; d_call: TRBD2; clone_size: few; j_call: TRBJ2-1; cdr3_nt: TGTGCCAGCTCACCCCGAGCGGGAGCCTCCTACAATGAGCAGTTCTTC; cdr3_aa: CASSPRAGASYNEQFF
v_call: TRBV20-1; d_call: .; clone_size: many; j_call: TRBJ2-3; cdr3_nt: TGCAGTGCTAGAGAGTTAGATTCAGATACGCAGTATTTT; cdr3_aa: CSARELDSDTQYF
v_call: TRBV7-2; d_call: TRBD2; clone_size: .; j_call: TRBJ2-2; cdr3_nt: TGTGCCAGCAGCTTATCCAGCGGGGGGTTCACCGGGGAGCTGTTTTTT; cdr3_aa: CASSLSSGGFTGELFF
v_call: TRBV7-2; d_call: .; clone_size: .; j_call: TRBJ2-5; cdr3_nt: TGTGCCAGCAGCTGGCAAGCGACCCAGTACTTC; cdr3_aa: CASSWQATQYF
v_call: TRBV18; d_call: .; clone_size: .; j_call: TRBJ2-1; cdr3_nt: TGTGCCAGCTCACCAGAGGGCCGCGTATACAATGAGCAGTTCTTC; cdr3_aa: CASSPEGRVYNEQFF
v_call: TRBV10-3; d_call: TRBD2; clone_size: few; j_call: TRBJ2-1; cdr3_nt: TGTGCCATCAGAGAAGCGGGAGGCCAAGGGAATGAGCAGTTCTTC; cdr3_aa: CAIREAGGQGNEQFF
v_call: TRBV3-1; d_call: .; clone_size: .; j_call: TRBJ1-2; cdr3_nt: TGTGCCAGCAGGCAACGGGGGGCCGGTGGCTACACCTTC; cdr3_aa: CASRQRGAGGYTF
v_call: TRBV6-5; d_call: .; clone_size: few; j_call: TRBJ2-7; cdr3_nt: TGTGCCAGCAGTTACGAATCAGAAAACTACGAGCAGTACTTC; cdr3_aa: CASSYESENYEQYF
v_call: TRBV5-1; d_call: TRBD1; clone_size: few; j_call: TRBJ2-2; cdr3_nt: TGCGCCAGCAGCCTCAGTCCGGGACAGGAGAACACCGGGGAGCTGTTTTTT; cdr3_aa: CASSLSPGQENTGELFF
v_call: TRBV12-3/TRBV12-4; d_call: .; clone_size: few; j_call: TRBJ2-1; cdr3_nt: TGTGCCAGCAGCGGCCCGGAGAGCTCCTACAATGAGCAGTTCTTC; cdr3_aa: CASSGPESSYNEQFF
v_call: TRBV6-2/TRBV6-3; d_call: TRBD2; clone_size: few; j_call: TRBJ2-2; cdr3_nt: TGTGCCAGCAGTTACTCCGCGAGACTAGCAGCCGGGGAGCTGTTTTTT; cdr3_aa: CASSYSARLAAGELFF
v_call: TRBV14; d_call: .; clone_size: many; j_call: TRBJ2-3; cdr3_nt: TGTGCCAGCAGCCGAATCCGAAGCACAGATACGCAGTATTTT; cdr3_aa: CASSRIRSTDTQYF
v_call: TRBV24-1; d_call: TRBD2; clone_size: few; j_call: TRBJ2-1; cdr3_nt: TGTGCCACCAGTGGGAGGGCGGGAGGCGAGCAGTTCTTC; cdr3_aa: CATSGRAGGEQFF
v_call: TRBV12-3/TRBV12-4; d_call: .; clone_size: few; j_call: TRBJ1-2; cdr3_nt: TGTGCCAGCAGTTTGCAGTTCTATGGCTACACCTTC; cdr3_aa: CASSLQFYGYTF
v_call: TRBV18; d_call: TRBD2; clone_size: once; j_call: TRBJ2-7; cdr3_nt: TGTGCCAGCTCACCCGGGACTAGCGGGAGCCACGAGCAGTACTTC; cdr3_aa: CASSPGTSGSHEQYF
v_call: TRBV6-1; d_call: .; clone_size: few; j_call: TRBJ2-3; cdr3_nt: TGTGCCAGCAGACGATCTAACACAGATACGCAGTATTTT; cdr3_aa: CASRRSNTDTQYF
v_call: TRBV29-1; d_call: .; clone_size: few; j_call: TRBJ1-4; cdr3_nt: TGCAGCGTTGTGGAGATGCCGAATGAAAAACTGTTTTTT; cdr3_aa: CSVVEMPNEKLFF
v_call: TRBV5-1; d_call: TRBD1; clone_size: few; j_call: TRBJ1-1; cdr3_nt: TGCGCCAGCAGGGTCGGACAGGGCGACACTGAAGCTTTCTTT; cdr3_aa: CASRVGQGDTEAFF
v_call: TRBV9; d_call: TRBD2; clone_size: few; j_call: TRBJ2-1; cdr3_nt: TGTGCCAGCTCCGGGACTAGCGGTAATGAGCAGTTCTTC; cdr3_aa: CASSGTSGNEQFF
v_call: TRBV4-1; d_call: .; clone_size: few; j_call: TRBJ1-1; cdr3_nt: TGCGCCAGCAGCCGAAAAGAAGGGACGACGGTGAACACTGAAGCTTTCTTT; cdr3_aa: CASSRKEGTTVNTEAFF
v_call: TRBV20-1; d_call: TRBD2; clone_size: .; j_call: TRBJ2-1; cdr3_nt: TGCAGCGTTGGGAGGGGCAATGAGCAGTTCTTC; cdr3_aa: CSVGRGNEQFF
v_call: TRBV4-3; d_call: .; clone_size: .; j_call: TRBJ2-2; cdr3_nt: TGCGCCAGCAGCCAGGCTCCCTGGGTGGAGGAGGGTGTTACCGGGGAGCTGTTTTTT; cdr3_aa: CASSQAPWVEEGVTGELFF
v_call: TRBV7-9; d_call: TRBD1; clone_size: .; j_call: TRBJ2-7; cdr3_nt: TGTGCCAGCAGCCTAGGGACAGGGGACGAGGTAGCCTACGAGCAGTACTTC; cdr3_aa: CASSLGTGDEVAYEQYF
v_call: TRBV3-1; d_call: TRBD2; clone_size: .; j_call: TRBJ2-7; cdr3_nt: TGTGCCAGCAGCCCAAATCAGGCCTGGAGCGGGAGCCTCTACGAGCAGTACTTC; cdr3_aa: CASSPNQAWSGSLYEQYF
v_call: TRBV11-2; d_call: TRBD1; clone_size: .; j_call: TRBJ2-4; cdr3_nt: TGTGCCAGCAGCTTTCTCGGGACAGGGGAGGACAACATTCAGTACTTC; cdr3_aa: CASSFLGTGEDNIQYF
v_call: TRBV6-4; d_call: .; clone_size: .; j_call: TRBJ2-1; cdr3_nt: TGTGCCAGCAGTGACTCCGAGCGAGGTGAGCAGTTCTTC; cdr3_aa: CASSDSERGEQFF
v_call: TRBV12-3/TRBV12-4; d_call: .; clone_size: .; j_call: TRBJ2-1; cdr3_nt: TGTGCCAGCAGTCAAGACGGACTGCACAATGAGCAGTTCTTC; cdr3_aa: CASSQDGLHNEQFF